Sequencing of this T cell receptor beta chain was carried out in a study of molecular identifiers for immune sequencing clone quantification. MiXCR, run by TCRdb on the PCR reads, gives a single entry per CDR3 protein. The sample lists about half a million distinct CDR3 sequences, approximately 25% occurring once. CDR1 is MNHEY, CDR2 SVGEGT, per germline. The ends were cut back, 2 bases at V and 6 bases at J, with 16 bases in the middle. The CDR3 totals 15 residues. Sequencing was carried out using naive CD8+ T cells from blood, with Jurkat cell RNA spiked in. Specified subset: FACS-sorted CD8+CD4-CCR7+CD45RA+ naive T cells. The gene calls are TRBV6-2 or TRBV6-3 and TRBJ1-1, with D possibly TRBD1 on 5 matching bases. The receptor was derived from a human donor in good health. Some libraries in this study had Jurkat cell RNA spiked in. The CDR3 sequence: CASSYGAGVGPEAFF. In DNA form, the CDR3 reads TGTGCCAGCAGTTACGGCGCGGGGGTGGGGCCTGAAGCTTTCTTT.